This note documents a single T cell receptor beta chain sequence. Its target is unknown. The record originates from a study of T cells in localized non-small cell lung cancer. General observations from the study: Adjacent lung exhibited a median of 57 among the 100 most abundant tumor clones.

Assay used: immunoSEQ multiplex PCR; TCRdb lists only in-frame clones, some missing. The profile covers about 3,700 clones, with approximately 23% appearing a single time and roughly 27% taken by the ten largest. The sample was lung tumor tissue, taken before any cancer treatment. This clonotype was sampled from a woman between 35 and 70 years old with stage I lung adenocarcinoma.

DNA of the CDR3: TGCAGCGTTGAAGATCCCCGCCTGCGAGGGGGCTATGGCTACACCTTC. Its protein product is CSVEDPRLRGGYGYTF. The V and J genes are TRBV29-1 and TRBJ1-2; a weak D match, TRBD1 (6 bases). Deletions cut 0 bases from V and 4 bases from J, with 18 bases between. Germline-derived CDR1 and CDR2 are SQVTM and ANQGSEA. The CDR3 is 16 residues long.